Below are 5 T cell receptor beta chains sequenced from a single sample in a study of OX40 agonist ivuxolimab in advanced cancers. Libraries were built with the immunoSEQ multiplex PCR assay. Imported from immuneACCESS, the table was reduced by TCRdb to in-frame sequences with V and J called. These copies leave out some clones; in studies compared against another copy, an unresolved V gene accounts for under half, and the cause of the remainder is not known. Counted in this sample were 55,000 to 65,000 clones; 84% of them appeared once. Approximately 2% of the sample belongs to the ten largest clones. Here the sequenced sample was CD4+ or CD8+ T cells sorted from blood, taken in a trial of the OX40 agonist ivuxolimab. These receptors were taken from an adult with an advanced solid tumor such as melanoma, head and neck, liver or kidney cancer.

The genes are TRBV11-3 and TRBJ2-1; D call uncertain. The CDR3 runs 12 residues. V lost 1 base and J 9 bases, leaving 7 bases between the germline ends. Germline lookup yields CDR1 SGHNT and CDR2 YENEEA. CDR3 nucleotide sequence: TGTGCCAGCAGCTTAGTTGGTACTGAGCAGTTCTTC. It encodes CASSLVGTEQFF. Full variable domain (outside the CDR3, taken from reference TRBV11-3 and TRBJ2-1): EAGVVQSPRYKIIEKKQPVAFWCNPISGHNTLYWYLQNLGQGPELLIRYENEEAVDDSQLPKDRFSAERLKGVDSTLKIQPAELGDSAVYLCASSLVGTEQFFGPGTRLTVL.

The chain carries TRBV5-1 and TRBJ1-4; D possibly corresponds to TRBD1 (6 bases). The CDR3 consists of 15 residues. The V and J ends lost 1 base and 5 bases respectively, with 12 bases between them. The germline V gene encodes CDR1 SGHRS and CDR2 YFSETQ. CDR3 residues: CASSLWSRGNEKLFF. The CDR3 DNA reads as TGCGCCAGCAGCTTGTGGTCGAGGGGGAATGAAAAACTGTTTTTT.

This chain links TRBV28 with TRBJ2-4; the D call may be TRBD1 or TRBD2 (5 bases each). V was trimmed by 6 bases and J by 0 bases, leaving 21 bases between them. CDR1 and CDR2 (germline): MDHEN, SYDVKM. CDR3 length equals 18 residues. CDR3 nucleotides: TGTGCCAGCAGCCGATCAGGGACCCGTGGGCTAGCCAAAAACATTCAGTACTTC. As protein: CASSRSGTRGLAKNIQYF.

The chain combines TRBV10-1 with TRBJ2-1, with a weak D call TRBD1 (5 bases). V was cut by 2 bases and J by 3 bases, with 5 bases left in between. The germline gives CDR1 WNHNN, CDR2 SYGVQD (reference sequence). The CDR3 length is 13 residues. CDR3 protein: CASSEDSYNEQFF. The CDR3 DNA reads TGCGCCAGCAGTGAGGACAGCTACAATGAGCAGTTCTTC.

The V and J genes are TRBV15 and TRBJ2-6; D call uncertain. The CDR3 runs 16 residues. With 5 bases removed from V and 1 base from J, the gap between germline ends came to 12 bases. The germline V gene has CDR1 LNHNV and CDR2 YYDKDF (reference sequence). Written as DNA, the CDR3 is TGTGCCACCAGCCGAAAGAGGAATTCTGGGGCCAACGTCCTGACTTTC. It codes for CATSRKRNSGANVLTF.